Presented here are 19 T cell receptor beta chains from one specimen sequenced in a study of blood T cells in healthy people across ages. The use of a sample-barcoded 5' primer and a J-beta primer mix characterized a second PCR of roughly 6 to 11 cycles. One entry per CDR3 protein results from TCRdb running MiXCR on the 5' RACE reads. The table has some 890,000 distinct CDR3 sequences, just under 30% seen once; the top ten hold 9.5% to 13%. These data were likewise used in another study, on T cells of mothers and their children.

Sequencing was carried out using blood. Receptors originate from a woman in her thirties or forties in good health.

The table lists this clonotype with a few counts. Germline and junction disagree at one end, which may indicate a read error. The rearrangement joins TRBV12-3 or TRBV12-4 to TRBJ2-7, with a weak D call TRBD1 (6 bases). The CDR3 covers 14 residues. The CDR3, as DNA: TGTGCCAGCAGTTTACGGACAGAATACTACAAGCAGTACTTC. This sequence encodes CASSLRTEYYKQYF.

The V and J genes are TRBV5-1 and TRBJ2-5; 11 bases line up with TRBD1. Judging by the DNA end, TRBJ2-7 fits better; the J call may be wrong. The CDR3 covers 14 residues. Germline V CDR1 and CDR2: SGHRS, YFSETQ. The CDR3 spells CASSFGTGGCEQYF. The DNA for the CDR3 is TGCGCCAGCAGCTTTGGGACAGGGGGTTGCGAGCAGTACTTC.

This clonotype was recorded many times. V and J are TRBV20-1 and TRBJ1-2; D not resolved. This CDR3 region has 12 residues. Germline loops: CDR1 DFQATT, CDR2 SNEGSKA (reference sequence). V was cut by 1 base and J by 7 bases, with 10 bases left in between. In DNA, the CDR3 is TGCAGTGCTAGAGTCGAGAATGTTGGCTACACCTTC. Translation: CSARVENVGYTF.

The chain joins TRBV3-1 to TRBJ1-1, with D hard to call. This CDR3 comprises 13 residues. Germline values: CDR1 LGHDT, CDR2 YNNKEL (reference sequence). V lost 3 bases, J lost 4 bases, and 9 bases lay in between. The CDR3 coding sequence is TGTGCCAGCAGCCAGTTTACAGTCACTGAAGCTTTCTTT. This translates into CASSQFTVTEAFF. Filled out from reference TRBV3-1 and TRBJ1-1, the complete variable domain reads DTAVSQTPKYLVTQMGNDKSIKCEQNLGHDTMYWYKQDSKKFLKIMFSYNNKELIINETVPNRFSPKSPDKAHLNLHINSLELGDSAVYFCASSQFTVTEAFFGQGTRLTVV.

This clonotype was seen more than once but under ten times. V usage is TRBV28 and J usage is TRBJ1-1, with TRBD1 as a possible D gene (5 bases). V lost 2 bases and J lost 1, with 14 bases in between. Germline V gene data show CDR1 as MDHEN and CDR2 as SYDVKM. CDR3 length equals 16 residues. CDR3 in amino acids: CASSLRPGKRNTEAFF. For the CDR3, the DNA is TGTGCCAGCAGTTTAAGGCCAGGGAAGAGGAACACTGAAGCTTTCTTT.

The V and J genes are TRBV4-1 and TRBJ2-5, with TRBD2 matching over 7 bases. Trimming cost V 2 bases and J 5 bases; bases outside gene matches: 11. The CDR3 loop spans 16 amino acids. Per the germline V gene, CDR1 is MGHRA and CDR2 is YSYEKL. This chain's CDR3 is CASSQRLAGVGETQYF. CDR3 DNA: TGCGCCAGCAGCCAAAGACTGGCGGGAGTCGGGGAGACCCAGTACTTC.

The chain joins TRBV7-2 to TRBJ2-7; 7 bases align to TRBD1. Trimming took 5 bases from V and 1 from J; bases not matched to a gene: 11. Germline values: CDR1 SGHTA, CDR2 FQGNSA. This CDR3 is built from 16 residues. The CDR3 region is CASSRPGQAESYEQYF. Here the CDR3 DNA reads TGTGCCAGCAGCCGCCCCGGACAGGCAGAGTCCTACGAGCAGTACTTC.

Details on this clonotype: One base away lies a much larger clone, so this may be a sequencing read error. In DNA form, the CDR3 reads TGTGCCAGCACAGGGGGAGGTGCGGGGGTCCACGAGCAGTACTTC. Its protein is CASTGGGAGVHEQYF. The chain carries TRBV6-5 and TRBJ2-7; the D gene could be TRBD1 or TRBD2 (7 bases each). V dropped 7 bases and J dropped 5 bases, with 21 bases sitting between them. The CDR3 is 15 amino acids. Germline V lookup: CDR1 MNHEY, CDR2 SVGAGI.

At least ten counts were recorded for this clonotype. The chain combines TRBV7-2 with TRBJ1-5, with D uncertain. Germline V CDR1 and CDR2: SGHTA, FQGNSA. The CDR3 is 13 residues long. Trimming removed 0 bases from V and 7 bases from J, with 7 bases in between. CDR3 DNA sequence: TGTGCCAGCAGCTTAGCGAAGTTCCAGCCCCAGCATTTT. This sequence encodes CASSLAKFQPQHF.

This clonotype was recorded a few times. The chain is built from TRBV5-6 and TRBJ2-1; D gene unclear. The CDR3 runs 11 residues. V dropped 3 bases and J dropped 9 bases, with 7 bases sitting between them. Germline CDR1 is SGHDT and CDR2 is YYEEEE. Here the CDR3 reads CASSSLVEQFF. CDR3 bases: TGTGCCAGCAGCTCCCTTGTTGAGCAGTTCTTC.

This clonotype occurred a few times. V is TRBV10-3 and J is TRBJ2-4; 8 positions agree with TRBD1. Germline CDR1 reads ENHRY; CDR2 reads SYGVKD. J lost 13 bases, V lost 5 bases, and 7 bases had no gene match. The CDR3 loop spans 12 amino acids. CDR3 in amino acids: CAISPGGHGQYF. The CDR3 DNA reads as TGTGCCATCAGTCCAGGGGGCCACGGGCAGTACTTC.

The table lists this clonotype with a count of one. J is TRBJ1-2 and V is TRBV15, with D possibly matching TRBD1 (5 bases). The V end lost 4 bases, the J end lost 8 bases, and 17 bases lay between the germline ends. Germline CDR1 LNHNV, CDR2 YYDKDF (reference sequence). CDR3 length: 14 amino acids. The CDR3 DNA sequence: TGTGCCACCAGCATGGACCGGGGACCGGGGGGCTACACCTTC. Encoded protein: CATSMDRGPGGYTF.

This clonotype appeared many times. V is TRBV4-1 and J is TRBJ2-7, with 10 nucleotides matching TRBD1. The CDR3 runs to 15 residues. J gave up 3 bases and V 3 bases, and 5 bases lay outside the gene matches. Germline V CDR1 and CDR2: MGHRA, YSYEKL. The CDR3 bases are TGCGCCAGCAGCCATTCGACAGGGGGCTACTACGAGCAGTACTTC. Encoded protein: CASSHSTGGYYEQYF.

Regarding this clonotype: This may arise from a read error, as a much more abundant clone is one base away. This chain joins TRBV20-1 and TRBJ2-1; TRBD1 agrees at 9 bases. Germline lookup yields CDR1 DFQATT and CDR2 SNEGSKA (reference sequence). The V segment lost 1 base and the J segment 13 bases; nucleotides outside the gene matches: 11. The CDR3 length is 14 residues. CDR3 loop: CSARAGQGRETQFF. Written as DNA, the CDR3 is TGCAGTGCTAGAGCCGGACAGGGGAGAGAGACCCAGTTCTTC.

This clonotype occurred a few times. The chain uses TRBV12-3 or TRBV12-4 and TRBJ1-5, with no clear D. V lost 1 base and J 4 bases, leaving 11 bases between the germline ends. This CDR3 is 15 amino acids long. The CDR3 DNA reads as TGTGCCAGCAGTTTAGTTCACGGTCCGAATCAGCCCCAGCATTTT. Residues: CASSLVHGPNQPQHF.

In this sample, this clonotype turned up many times. The chain couples TRBV7-2 to TRBJ1-6; 7 nucleotides match TRBD1. Germline CDR1 SGHTA, CDR2 FQGNSA. The CDR3 runs to 15 residues. After removal of 5 bases from V and 10 bases from J, the junction contained 11 bases not matched to a gene. In DNA form, the CDR3 reads TGTGCCAGCAGCCAACCGACAGGGAAACACTCACCCCTCCACTTT. It is translated as CASSQPTGKHSPLHF. The full variable domain, rest sourced from reference TRBV7-2 and TRBJ1-6, is GAGVSQSPSNKVTEKGKDVELRCDPISGHTALYWYRQSLGQGLEFLIYFQGNSAPDKSGLPSDRFSAERTGGSVSTLTIQRTQQEDSAVYLCASSQPTGKHSPLHFGNGTRLTVT.

In its sample, this clonotype was seen many times. The gene calls are TRBV20-1 and TRBJ1-2; D is uncertain. This CDR3 spans 14 amino acids. Germline CDR1 and CDR2: DFQATT and SNEGSKA (reference sequence). V was pared by 2 bases and J by 0 bases, with 10 bases between. The CDR3 protein is CSARQQSTNYGYTF. Written as DNA, the CDR3 is TGCAGTGCTAGACAACAGAGCACTAACTATGGCTACACCTTC.

The genes are TRBV20-1 and TRBJ1-4; TRBD1 matches at 8 bases. V was clipped by 5 bases and J by 8 bases; unmatched bases: 13. This CDR3 region has 15 residues. Germline CDR1 is DFQATT and CDR2 is SNEGSKA (reference sequence). The CDR3 is CSAYSYRGEREKLFF. CDR3 nucleotides: TGCAGTGCTTACTCCTACAGGGGGGAGCGAGAAAAACTGTTTTTT.

In its sample, this clonotype was seen once. The chain carries TRBV29-1 and TRBJ2-5; D remains unclear. The CDR3 is made up of 13 amino acids. Germline CDR1 SQVTM, CDR2 ANQGSEA. V gave up 8 bases and J gave up 5 bases, with 18 bases separating them. In nucleotides, the CDR3 is TGCAGCATTTACCTGGATAGGCTGGAGACCCAGTACTTC. Encoded protein: CSIYLDRLETQYF.